The T cell receptor (beta chain) described here comes from a study of blood T cell repertoires in COVID-19. Across the whole study: T cells, B-cell-depleted T cells, or PBMCs supplied cDNA or gDNA.

The repertoire was sequenced with immunoSEQ multiplex PCR; TCRdb's copy has only in-frame clones and lacks some. The sample has 72,000 or so clones, around nine tenths seen once. This CDR3 has 15 residues. CDR1 and CDR2 from the germline V gene are MNHEY and SVGAGI. Trimming left V 8 bases short and J 1 base short, with 14 bases between. The sequenced sample was peripheral blood. The J gene is TRBJ1-4, the V gene TRBV6-5; possible D gene TRBD1, 5 bases. The TCR originated in a woman aged 55-69 years with acute or convalescent COVID-19. The CDR3 spells CASGAIAKTNEKLFF. The DNA of the CDR3 is TGTGCCAGCGGGGCTATAGCCAAAACTAATGAAAAACTGTTTTTT.